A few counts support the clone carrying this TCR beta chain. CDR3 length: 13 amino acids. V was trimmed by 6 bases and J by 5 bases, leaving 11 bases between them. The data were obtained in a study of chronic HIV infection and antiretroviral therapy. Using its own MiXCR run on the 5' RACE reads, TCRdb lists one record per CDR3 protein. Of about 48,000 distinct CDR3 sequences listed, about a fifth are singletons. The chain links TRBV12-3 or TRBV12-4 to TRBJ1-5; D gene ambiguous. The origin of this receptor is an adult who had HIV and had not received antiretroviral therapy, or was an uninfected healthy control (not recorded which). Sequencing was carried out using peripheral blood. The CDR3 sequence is CASSPTDHQPQHF. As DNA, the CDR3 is TGTGCCAGCAGCCCTACGGACCATCAGCCCCAGCATTTT.